A single sample gave rise to the 2 T cell receptor beta chains below, sequenced in a study of molecular identifiers for immune sequencing clone quantification. TCRdb reprocessed the PCR reads via MiXCR and lists one record per CDR3 protein. Among hundreds of thousands of distinct CDR3 sequences listed, just under 20% were seen once. Sequencing used naive CD8+ T cells from blood, with Jurkat cell RNA spiked in. The sample's subset: FACS-sorted CD8+CD4-CCR7+CD45RA+ naive T cells. The receptors were sampled from a human donor in good health. Some libraries in this study had Jurkat cell RNA spiked in.

This clonotype was picked up many times. The genes are TRBV27 and TRBJ1-6; no clear D. The V end lost 6 bases, the J end lost 8 bases, and 17 bases lay between the germline ends. CDR1 and CDR2 (germline): MNHEY, SMNVEV (reference sequence). The CDR3 runs to 15 residues. CDR3 region: CASSKWQAMDSPLHF. CDR3 DNA sequence: TGTGCCAGCAGCAAATGGCAGGCGATGGATTCACCCCTCCACTTT.

This clonotype has ten or more counts. The chain joins TRBV4-3 to TRBJ1-6; 9 nucleotides line up with TRBD1. The germline V gene encodes CDR1 LGHNA and CDR2 YSLEER. This CDR3 region has 15 residues. Losses at the gene ends were 1 base for V and 9 bases for J; bases not matched to a gene: 4. CDR3 loop: CASSQGGQGGSPLHF. DNA for the CDR3: TGCGCCAGCAGCCAAGGGGGACAGGGAGGTTCACCCCTCCACTTT.